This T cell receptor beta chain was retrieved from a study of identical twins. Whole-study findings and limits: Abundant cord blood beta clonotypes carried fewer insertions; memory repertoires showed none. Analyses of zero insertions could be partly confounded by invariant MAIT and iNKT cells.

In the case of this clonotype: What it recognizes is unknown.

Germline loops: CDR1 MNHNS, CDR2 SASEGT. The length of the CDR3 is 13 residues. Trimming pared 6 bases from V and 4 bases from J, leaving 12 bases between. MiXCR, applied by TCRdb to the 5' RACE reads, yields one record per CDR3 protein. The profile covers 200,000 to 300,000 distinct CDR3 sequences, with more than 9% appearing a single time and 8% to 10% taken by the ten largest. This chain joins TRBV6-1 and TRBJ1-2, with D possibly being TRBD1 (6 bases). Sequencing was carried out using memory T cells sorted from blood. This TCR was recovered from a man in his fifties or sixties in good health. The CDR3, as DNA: TGTGCCAGCAGCCTACAGGGAGCCTATGGCTACACCTTC. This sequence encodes CASSLQGAYGYTF.